This T cell receptor (beta chain) originates from a study of T cells in Graves' hyperthyroidism and ophthalmopathy. In germline, CDR1 is SEHNR, CDR2 FQNEAQ (reference sequence). V was shortened by 1 base and J by 3 bases, with 7 bases between the two germline ends. The CDR3 contains 13 residues. The source material, RNA transcripts, was used to amplify TCR beta CDR3 regions. In the first-round RT-PCR of the TCR CDR3, the HTBI primer set was used. MiXCR, run by TCRdb on the multiplex PCR reads, gives a single entry per CDR3 protein. The sample carries 600,000 or so distinct CDR3 sequences, roughly 17% recorded once. A few counts support this clonotype.

V usage is TRBV7-9 and J usage is TRBJ2-7, with no clear D. This sequence originates from a woman in her thirties with Graves' hyperthyroidism. The sample taken for sequencing was blood. CDR3 nucleotide sequence: TGTGCCAGCAGCTTAGAGTCTGACTACGAGCAGTACTTC. This translates into CASSLESDYEQYF.